The sequence of this TCR beta chain was determined in a study of blood T cells in healthy people across ages. Study-wide context: Through template switching, about one barcoded beta molecule was captured per two T cells, as measured in model experiments.

Study observations and caveats: Roughly linear declines in TCR beta diversity per million T cells occurred with age.

This clonotype occurred a few times. Its antigen is not identified. Next came a second PCR, run for about 7 to 12 cycles, which used a sample-barcoded 5' primer along with a J-beta primer mix. Each TCR beta cDNA got a 12-nucleotide random molecular identifier. MiXCR, applied by TCRdb to the 5' RACE reads, yields one record per CDR3 protein. This table has about 640,000 distinct CDR3 sequences, 45% to 65% appearing once. Extracted total RNA amounted to at least 5 micrograms for each sample. What was sequenced was blood. This clonotype was sampled from a man aged 60-69 years in good health.

CDR3 in amino acids: CSPKSGAAQTYEQYF. The CDR3 DNA is TGCAGTCCCAAGTCGGGGGCGGCCCAGACCTACGAGCAGTACTTC. V usage is TRBV20-1 and J usage is TRBJ2-7; D tentatively reads TRBD1 or TRBD2 (6 bases each). The germline V gene has CDR1 DFQATT and CDR2 SNEGSKA (reference sequence). The V end was cut by 8 bases, the J end by 2 bases, with 22 bases between. CDR3 length equals 15 residues.